These 18 T cell receptor beta chains were sequenced from one sample in a study of cytomegalovirus exposure and HLA in healthy donors. The PCR had 60 Vbeta and 13 Jbeta primers. Data came from immunoSEQ multiplex PCR; TCRdb stores just in-frame clones and leaves some out. The sample lists some 100,000 clones; about 76% were seen once. The sequencing sample was made of PBMCs. The source is a middle-aged woman in good health and CMV-seropositive.

This clone has only a few counts. The V and J genes are TRBV9 and TRBJ2-5, with TRBD2 as a possible D gene (5 bases). The CDR3 is 16 amino acids. V was cut by 4 bases and J by 5 bases, with 21 bases left in between. Per the germline V gene, CDR1 is SGDLS and CDR2 is YYNGEE. For the CDR3, the DNA is TGTGCCAGCAGCCCCGGAGGTGATAGCAGGCTGGAGACCCAGTACTTC. Its protein product is CASSPGGDSRLETQYF.

The chain is built from TRBV19 and TRBJ1-3; 9 nucleotides align to TRBD1. Germline V lookup: CDR1 LNHDA, CDR2 SQIVND (reference sequence). This CDR3 is 17 amino acids long. Losses at the gene ends were 8 bases for V and 0 bases for J; bases not matched to a gene: 11. The CDR3 sequence is CASGEQGAFLSGNTIYF. CDR3 in DNA: TGTGCCAGTGGCGAACAGGGGGCCTTTCTCTCTGGAAACACCATATATTTT. Looking up the rest from reference TRBV19 and TRBJ1-3 gives the full variable domain: DGGITQSPKYLFRKEGQNVTLSCEQNLNHDAMYWYRQDPGQGLRLIYYSQIVNDFQKGDIAEGYSVSREKKESFPLTVTSAQKNPTAFYLCASGEQGAFLSGNTIYFGEGSWLTVV.

V gene TRBV6-1 combines with J gene TRBJ2-2, with D possibly being TRBD1 (6 bases). Trimming stripped 5 bases from V and 1 base from J, with 11 bases between. The CDR3 covers 15 residues. Germline-derived CDR1 and CDR2 are MNHNS and SASEGT. The CDR3 coding sequence is TGTGCCAGCAGTCGGCCGACAGGGAACACCGGGGAGCTGTTTTTT. Translated: CASSRPTGNTGELFF.

The chain combines TRBV10-3 with TRBJ1-3; a weak D match, TRBD1 (5 bases). V lost 10 bases, J lost 2 bases, and 15 bases lay in between. Germline assignment: CDR1 ENHRY and CDR2 SYGVKD. This CDR3 has 14 amino acids. DNA for the CDR3: TGTGCCACCTCCGACAGCCTAACTGGAAACACCATATATTTT. Translated, it gives CATSDSLTGNTIYF.

This clone was observed a single time. The genes are TRBV6-5 and TRBJ1-5; unclear D gene. V was clipped by 6 bases and J by 2 bases, with 11 bases between them. Germline loops: CDR1 MNHEY, CDR2 SVGAGI. CDR3 length: 14 residues. The CDR3 nucleotides are TGTGCCAGCAGACCCGGCGGGGGCAATCAGCCCCAGCATTTT. Translation: CASRPGGGNQPQHF.

V usage is TRBV6-1 and J usage is TRBJ1-1, with unresolved D. Per the germline V gene, CDR1 is MNHNS and CDR2 is SASEGT. V was clipped by 0 bases and J by 3 bases, with 5 bases between them. CDR3 length: 13 amino acids. The CDR3 reads CASSEARYTEAFF. The CDR3 region has the DNA TGTGCCAGCAGTGAAGCGAGGTACACTGAAGCTTTCTTT.

This chain uses TRBV2 with TRBJ2-5; perhaps TRBD1 as D (6 bases). V lost 3 bases and J 0 bases, leaving 17 bases between the germline ends. The V gene's germline CDR1 is SNHLY and CDR2 FYNNEI. The CDR3 sequence is 17 residues long. For the CDR3, the DNA is TGTGCCAGCAGTGAGAGTAGTTTATGGACAGACCAAGAGACCCAGTACTTC. As protein: CASSESSLWTDQETQYF.

This rearrangement joins TRBV5-1 to TRBJ2-2; possibly TRBD1 for D (5 bases). CDR3 length: 13 residues. V was shortened by 4 bases and J by 4 bases, with 8 bases between the two germline ends. The germline CDR1 and CDR2 sequences are SGHRS and YFSETQ. The CDR3 DNA reads TGCGCCAGCAGCGAGACAGTCACCGGGGAGCTGTTTTTT. This translates into CASSETVTGELFF.

This chain uses TRBV19 with TRBJ1-2; the D gene is possibly TRBD1 (6 bases). From germline, CDR1 is LNHDA and CDR2 SQIVND (reference sequence). The CDR3 covers 12 residues. Trimming cost V 5 bases and J 8 bases, with 12 bases left between them. The CDR3 nucleotides are TGTGCCAGTAGTTTATCAGGGGAAGGCTACACCTTC. It encodes CASSLSGEGYTF.

The chain links TRBV6-1 to TRBJ1-1; D gene unclear. Between the trimmed V and J ends, which lost 4 bases and 11 bases, there was a span of 17 bases. Germline CDR1 and CDR2: MNHNS and SASEGT. The CDR3 covers 13 residues. Written as DNA, the CDR3 is TGTGCCAGCAGTGCATCCGGGCCATGGAGGGCTTTCTTT. This gives the protein CASSASGPWRAFF.

The rearrangement links TRBV6-5 to TRBJ1-4; a weak D match, TRBD1 (5 bases). The CDR3 is made up of 14 amino acids. Germline lookup yields CDR1 MNHEY and CDR2 SVGAGI. V lost 10 bases, J lost 7 bases, and 19 bases lay in between. CDR3 region: CATRAGEVAEKLFF. CDR3 sequence (DNA): TGTGCCACCAGGGCGGGGGAGGTCGCTGAAAAACTGTTTTTT.

The chain is built from TRBV2 and TRBJ2-2, with 7 bases lining up with TRBD1. V dropped 5 bases and J dropped 5; count of bases not matched to a gene: 2. Germline V gene sequence: CDR1 SNHLY, CDR2 FYNNEI. The CDR3 totals 13 residues. CDR3 DNA sequence: TGTGCCAGCAGTAAGACAGGGACCGGGGAGCTGTTTTTT. It yields the protein CASSKTGTGELFF.

This clone has a single count. The genes are TRBV5-4 and TRBJ2-5, with TRBD2 identical over 7 bases. J lost 4 bases, V lost 6 bases, and 9 bases had no gene match. Per germline, CDR1 SGHNT and CDR2 YYREEE (reference sequence). CDR3 size: 14 residues. CDR3: CASTSWGGRETQYF. CDR3 in DNA: TGTGCCAGCACCTCTTGGGGGGGTCGAGAGACCCAGTACTTC.

The rearrangement uses TRBV25-1 and TRBJ2-5; 7 bases match TRBD1. Germline loops: CDR1 MGHDK, CDR2 SYGVNS. The V segment lost 3 bases and the J segment 0 bases; nucleotides outside the gene matches: 4. CDR3 size: 15 residues. CDR3 bases: TGTGCCAGCAGTGACCTGGGACAGTACCAAGAGACCCAGTACTTC. Translating gives CASSDLGQYQETQYF.

This clone occurred a few times. This rearrangement joins TRBV6-5 to TRBJ1-6; TRBD1 agrees at 7 bases. J lost 10 bases, V lost 6 bases, and 6 bases had no gene match. The CDR3 extends over 13 amino acids. CDR1 and CDR2 from the germline V gene are MNHEY and SVGAGI. The CDR3 sequence: CASSRQGRSPLHF. Here the CDR3 DNA reads TGTGCCAGCAGCAGACAGGGAAGATCACCCCTCCACTTT.

This clone occurred once. The chain is built from TRBV30 and TRBJ1-5; 7 nucleotides align to TRBD1. Trimming removed 4 bases from V and 4 bases from J; junction bases left unmatched: 7. CDR1 GTSNPN and CDR2 SVGIG come from the germline V gene (reference sequence). The CDR3 runs 14 residues. Here the CDR3 DNA reads TGTGCCTGGAATGCGGGACAGCCAAATCAGCCCCAGCATTTT. It specifies CAWNAGQPNQPQHF.

The rearrangement joins TRBV5-6 to TRBJ1-5, with 8 bases lining up with TRBD1. Looked up from germline, CDR1 is SGHDT and CDR2 is YYEEEE. With 4 bases clipped from V and 2 bases from J, the junction kept 8 bases outside the gene matches. The CDR3 has 16 residues. The CDR3 DNA sequence: TGTGCCAGCAGCCTTAGGACAGGGAAGGGCAATCAGCCCCAGCATTTT. Its translation is CASSLRTGKGNQPQHF.

This clone was observed a handful of times. The CDR3 protein is CASSSLRQGINQPQHF. The CDR3 coding sequence is TGTGCCAGTAGTAGCTTGCGGCAGGGCATCAATCAGCCCCAGCATTTT. The genes are TRBV19 and TRBJ1-5, with D perhaps matching TRBD1 (5 bases). Between the trimmed V and J ends, which lost 4 bases and 3 bases, there was a span of 16 bases. There are 16 residues in the CDR3. Germline V gene data show CDR1 as LNHDA and CDR2 as SQIVND (reference sequence).